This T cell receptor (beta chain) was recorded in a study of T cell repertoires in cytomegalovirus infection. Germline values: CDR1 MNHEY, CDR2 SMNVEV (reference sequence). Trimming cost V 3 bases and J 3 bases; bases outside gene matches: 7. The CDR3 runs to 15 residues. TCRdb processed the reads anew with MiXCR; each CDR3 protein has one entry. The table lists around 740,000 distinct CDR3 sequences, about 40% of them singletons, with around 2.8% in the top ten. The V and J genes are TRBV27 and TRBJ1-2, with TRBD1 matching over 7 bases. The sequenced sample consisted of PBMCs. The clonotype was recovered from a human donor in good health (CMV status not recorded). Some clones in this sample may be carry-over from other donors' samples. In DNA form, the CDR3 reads TGTGCCAGCAGTTTTTCGGCAGGGGGAGACTATGGCTACACCTTC. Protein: CASSFSAGGDYGYTF.